These T cell receptor beta chains were read from a single sample in a study of blood T cell repertoires in COVID-19. The method was immunoSEQ multiplex PCR; TCRdb's version includes in-frame clones alone and lacks a portion of them. The table lists 140,000 to 150,000 clones, about 90% of them singletons, with 2.3% in the top ten. The sequencing sample was made of peripheral blood. These receptors all come from a human donor in a cohort sampled during active COVID-19. Each CDR3 is given with its conserved first and last residue. D genes are given only for firm matches. Where a row states a size, it is once, few, many or the class of an expanded clone; other rows omit it.

abundance	v_gene	d_gene	j_gene	CDR3nt	CDR3aa
NA	TRBV24-1	NA	TRBJ2-1	TGTGCCACCAGTGATACCACAGGGAAATGGGTGAATGAGCAGTTCTTC	CATSDTTGKWVNEQFF
NA	TRBV14	NA	TRBJ2-3	TGTGCCAGCAGCCAAGGTCAGGGTTCGGTGGCAGATACGCAGTATTTT	CASSQGQGSVADTQYF
NA	TRBV6-6	TRBD2	TRBJ2-3	TGTGCCAGCAGGATCGGGACTAGCGGAGATACGCAGTATTTT	CASRIGTSGDTQYF
NA	TRBV24-1	NA	TRBJ2-7	TGTGCCACCAGTGACAGGGTATCCTACGAGCAGTACTTC	CATSDRVSYEQYF
NA	TRBV16	TRBD1	TRBJ1-4	TGTGCCAGCAGCCAAAGGACCGGACAGGGGATGGAAAAACTGTTTTTT	CASSQRTGQGMEKLFF
NA	TRBV28	NA	TRBJ1-3	TGTGCCAGCAGTCCCCTGAGGCGAAGCCTCACCTCTGGAAACACCATATATTTT	CASSPLRRSLTSGNTIYF
NA	TRBV4-2	TRBD2	TRBJ2-7	TGTGCCAGCAGCCAAGAATATAGCGGGAGGGCCGCACGGCTGTACTTC	CASSQEYSGRAARLYF
few	TRBV5-4	TRBD1	TRBJ1-6	TGTGCCAGCAGCTCGGGACAGGGGTGGGACTCACCCCTCCACTTT	CASSSGQGWDSPLHF
NA	TRBV25-1	TRBD1	TRBJ1-2	TGTGCCAGCAGTGAATTGAGGCAGGGGGCGGGTGGCTACACCTTC	CASSELRQGAGGYTF
NA	TRBV28	TRBD1	TRBJ1-2	TGTGCCAGCAGTACAGGGGGCCATGGCTACACCTTC	CASSTGGHGYTF
NA	TRBV6-2/TRBV6-3	NA	TRBJ2-7	TGTGCCAGCAGTTATAGAACAGGGTATTCCTACGAGCAGTACTTC	CASSYRTGYSYEQYF
NA	TRBV4-2	NA	TRBJ2-7	TGTGCCAGCAGCCAAGAGCACGGCTCCTACGAGCAGTACTTC	CASSQEHGSYEQYF
once	TRBV23-1	NA	TRBJ2-4	TGCGCCAGCAGTCAACAGGGCAGGGTGACCAAAAACATTCAGTACTTC	CASSQQGRVTKNIQYF
NA	TRBV4-2	TRBD1	TRBJ2-7	TGTGCCAGCAGCCAAGGACAGGGGACCAACGAGCAGTACTTC	CASSQGQGTNEQYF
NA	TRBV27	TRBD1	TRBJ1-4	TGTGCCAGCAGTCGGGACAGGGGGCGAAGTGAAAAACTGTTTTTT	CASSRDRGRSEKLFF
few	TRBV6-2/TRBV6-3	TRBD1	TRBJ1-5	TGTGCCAGCAGTTACTTCGGACAGGGAGGGCCCCAGCATTTT	CASSYFGQGGPQHF
NA	TRBV28	TRBD2	TRBJ2-2	TGTGCCAGCAGTTTGAAAAAGCGGGAGCCCACCGGGGAGCTGTTTTTT	CASSLKKREPTGELFF
NA	TRBV6-5	NA	TRBJ2-3	TGTGCCACCCTGCTCGACTTCGCAGATACGCAGTATTTT	CATLLDFADTQYF
NA	TRBV9	TRBD1	TRBJ1-2	TGTGCCAGCAGCGTAGCTGACAGGGGCACCTATGGCTACACCTTC	CASSVADRGTYGYTF
NA	TRBV20-1	TRBD2	TRBJ2-7	TGCAGTGCTAGTCCACTAGCGGGAGGTCTGTACGAGCAGTACTTC	CSASPLAGGLYEQYF
NA	TRBV11-1	TRBD1	TRBJ2-1	TGTGCCAGCAGCTTAGGACAGGGGTCCTACAATGAGCAGTTCTTC	CASSLGQGSYNEQFF
NA	TRBV28	NA	TRBJ2-1	TGTGCCAGCAGCCCCAGGACAAACAATGAGCAGTTCTTC	CASSPRTNNEQFF
once	TRBV19	NA	TRBJ2-2	TGTGCCAGTAGTATAGTAACAGGGAACACCGGGGAGCTGTTTTTT	CASSIVTGNTGELFF
NA	TRBV6-5	NA	TRBJ2-5	TGTGCCAGCAGTTACTCGGACAGATTCTTAGAGACCCAGTACTTC	CASSYSDRFLETQYF
few	TRBV3-1/TRBV3-2	NA	TRBJ2-5	TGTGCCAGCAGCCAACCGGGACTCCAAGAGACCCAGTACTTC	CASSQPGLQETQYF
NA	TRBV7-9	TRBD1	TRBJ1-1	TGTGCCAGCAGCTTAGAGACAGGGTACACTGAAGCTTTCTTT	CASSLETGYTEAFF
NA	TRBV28	TRBD2	TRBJ2-1	TGTGCCAGCAGCCCGCGGGGGGGCGGGAATGAGCAGTTCTTC	CASSPRGGGNEQFF
NA	TRBV6-6	TRBD2	TRBJ2-1	TGTGCCAGCAGCGTTAGGGCAGCACAACCGGGACTAGCGGCATACAATGAGCAGTTCTTC	CASSVRAAQPGLAAYNEQFF
once	TRBV7-2	TRBD2	TRBJ2-7	TGTGCCAGCAGCTGGGGACTAGCGGGAACCTACGAGCAGTACTTC	CASSWGLAGTYEQYF
NA	TRBV6-2/TRBV6-3	NA	TRBJ2-1	TGTGCCAGCAGTTACTCACTCCTAGCCGTCAGTGAGCAGTTCTTC	CASSYSLLAVSEQFF